The 28 T cell receptor beta chains in this list originate from one sample, sequenced in a study of OX40 agonist ivuxolimab in advanced cancers. Generated by immunoSEQ multiplex PCR, the TCRdb table keeps only in-frame clones and is missing some. The sample records over 70,000 clones, roughly 86% being singletons. The sequencing here drew on CD4+ or CD8+ T cells sorted from blood, taken in a trial of the OX40 agonist ivuxolimab. Receptors originate from an adult with an advanced solid tumor such as melanoma, head and neck, liver or kidney cancer.

This chain links TRBV18 with TRBJ2-3, with D perhaps matching TRBD1 (5 bases). The CDR3 is made up of 16 amino acids. V was cut by 2 bases and J by 3 bases, with 15 bases left in between. Looked up from germline, CDR1 is KGHSH and CDR2 is LQKENI. In DNA, the CDR3 is TGTGCCAGCTCACCAATGATCCAGGGCAGGACAGATACGCAGTATTTT. It yields the protein CASSPMIQGRTDTQYF.

The chain couples TRBV2 to TRBJ1-4; D is undetermined. Germline V gene data show CDR1 as SNHLY and CDR2 as FYNNEI. CDR3 length: 14 residues. Trimming removed 3 bases at V and 8 bases at J, with 13 bases between. The CDR3 DNA reads TGTGCCAGCAGTGACTATTACGGGGAAGAAAAACTGTTTTTT. This translates into CASSDYYGEEKLFF.

This clone has ten or more counts. The chain joins TRBV7-8 to TRBJ1-1, with TRBD1 matching over 8 bases. The CDR3 length is 14 residues. Germline lookup yields CDR1 SGHVS and CDR2 FQNEAQ. With V trimmed by 0 bases and J by 7 bases, 4 bases remained unmatched. DNA for the CDR3: TGTGCCAGCAGCTTAGCGCAGGGGGCGATTGAAGCTTTCTTT. This encodes CASSLAQGAIEAFF.

This clone was detected only once. V is TRBV19 and J is TRBJ2-7; tentatively, D is TRBD1 (6 bases). Germline V gene sequence: CDR1 LNHDA, CDR2 SQIVND (reference sequence). Trimming took off 6 bases at V and 1 base at J, with 16 bases between the two ends. CDR3 length: 15 amino acids. CDR3 amino acids: CASRQGRDSSYEQYF. DNA of the CDR3: TGTGCCAGTAGGCAGGGGCGCGATTCGTCCTACGAGCAGTACTTC.

The gene calls are TRBV30 and TRBJ2-7, with D perhaps TRBD2 (6 bases). The CDR3 length is 14 residues. The V gene's germline CDR1 is GTSNPN and CDR2 SVGIG (reference sequence). Trimming took off 0 bases at V and 6 bases at J, with 15 bases between the two ends. CDR3 region: CAWSVLAREVEQYF. The CDR3 DNA reads as TGTGCCTGGAGTGTCCTAGCGCGTGAGGTCGAGCAGTACTTC.

The CDR3 sequence is CASSGSGATNEKLFF. The CDR3 nucleotides read TGTGCCAGCAGCGGATCCGGGGCAACTAATGAAAAACTGTTTTTT. The chain is built from TRBV5-4 and TRBJ1-4; the D is unclear. V lost 4 bases, J lost 0 bases, and 10 bases lay in between. Per the germline V gene, CDR1 is SGHNT and CDR2 is YYREEE (reference sequence). The CDR3 length is 15 residues.

CDR3 loop: CASSLGRTGSSYEQYF. In DNA form, the CDR3 reads TGTGCCAGCAGCTTAGGCCGGACAGGGAGCTCCTACGAGCAGTACTTC. The rearrangement uses TRBV7-2 and TRBJ2-7; 8 nucleotides agree with TRBD1. Looked up from germline, CDR1 is SGHTA and CDR2 is FQGNSA. J was trimmed by 0 bases and V by 1 base; bases with no gene match: 5. The length of the CDR3 is 16 residues.

The chain uses TRBV5-1 and TRBJ2-1; 8 positions agree with TRBD2. Trimming took 4 bases from V and 8 from J; bases not matched to a gene: 8. CDR3 length: 14 amino acids. In germline, CDR1 is SGHRS, CDR2 YFSETQ. The CDR3 sequence is CASSPGTSGYEQFF. The CDR3 region has the DNA TGCGCCAGCAGCCCGGGGACTAGTGGGTATGAGCAGTTCTTC.

On this clone: One end of the junction does not line up with germline, which may come from a read error. Other DNA variants within this sample encode the same CDR3. The chain is built from TRBV30 and TRBJ1-5; D is unclear. The CDR3 is made up of 14 amino acids. The germline gives CDR1 GTSNPN, CDR2 SVGIG (reference sequence). CDR3 DNA sequence: TGTGCCTGGAGCCATCCGCAGGCCGGTCAGCCCCAGCACTTT. It is translated as CAWSHPQAGQPQHF.

The gene calls are TRBV19 and TRBJ1-5, with unresolved D. Germline V CDR1 and CDR2: LNHDA, SQIVND (reference sequence). The CDR3 is made up of 14 amino acids. Trimming took 4 bases from V and 0 from J, leaving 7 bases between them. The DNA of the CDR3 is TGTGCCAGTAGTAATCCTAATAGCAATCAGCCCCAGCATTTT. Its translation: CASSNPNSNQPQHF. Full variable domain (outside the CDR3, taken from reference TRBV19 and TRBJ1-5): DGGITQSPKYLFRKEGQNVTLSCEQNLNHDAMYWYRQDPGQGLRLIYYSQIVNDFQKGDIAEGYSVSREKKESFPLTVTSAQKNPTAFYLCASSNPNSNQPQHFGDGTRLSIL.

The V call is TRBV18, the J call TRBJ1-6, with 8 bases fitting TRBD1. This CDR3 is built from 19 residues. The germline V gene has CDR1 KGHSH and CDR2 LQKENI. Trimming cost V 3 bases and J 0 bases; bases outside gene matches: 10. The CDR3 DNA sequence: TGTGCCAGCTCACCGCTGGAGGGGACAGGAAGCTCCTATAATTCACCCCTCCACTTT. Translation gives CASSPLEGTGSSYNSPLHF.

The rearrangement uses TRBV6-5 and TRBJ1-3; D might be TRBD1 (6 bases). The CDR3 has 16 residues. The germline V and J ends were trimmed by 4 bases and 3 bases, with 16 bases remaining between them. Germline CDR1 MNHEY, CDR2 SVGAGI. In nucleotides, the CDR3 is TGTGCCAGCAGTTTAAAGACAGGATTCGGTGGAAACACCATATATTTT. Its translation is CASSLKTGFGGNTIYF.

The chain employs TRBV5-1 and TRBJ2-7; TRBD2 might be the D (5 bases). This CDR3 spans 14 amino acids. Trimming took 5 bases from V and 0 from J, leaving 12 bases between them. Germline CDR1 and CDR2: SGHRS and YFSETQ. The CDR3 spells CASRMGSSSYEQYF. The CDR3 DNA sequence: TGCGCCAGCAGGATGGGGAGCAGCTCCTACGAGCAGTACTTC.

The V gene is TRBV11-3, the J gene TRBJ2-1, with 11 nucleotides matching TRBD2. This CDR3 region has 18 residues. The junction had 12 bases not matched to a gene; V was cut back by 5 bases and J by 3 bases. Germline lookup yields CDR1 SGHNT and CDR2 YENEEA. CDR3 nucleotide sequence: TGTGCCAGCAGCCCGAGCGGGGGGACTAGCGGCTTCTACAATGAGCAGTTCTTC. Amino acids: CASSPSGGTSGFYNEQFF. Complete variable domain (other parts from reference TRBV11-3 and TRBJ2-1): EAGVVQSPRYKIIEKKQPVAFWCNPISGHNTLYWYLQNLGQGPELLIRYENEEAVDDSQLPKDRFSAERLKGVDSTLKIQPAELGDSAVYLCASSPSGGTSGFYNEQFFGPGTRLTVL.

The chain is built from TRBV5-1 and TRBJ2-1; either TRBD1 or TRBD2 may supply D (5 bases each). V gave up 4 bases and J gave up 6 bases, with 17 bases separating them. CDR3 length: 15 amino acids. CDR1 is SGHRS, CDR2 YFSETQ, per germline. CDR3 DNA sequence: TGCGCCAGCAGCAGCCAGGGAGTAAGGGGCAATGAGCAGTTCTTC. Amino acid sequence: CASSSQGVRGNEQFF.

The chain carries TRBV2 and TRBJ1-1, with D possibly matching TRBD1 (5 bases). CDR3 size: 12 residues. V was cut by 2 bases and J by 11 bases, with 12 bases left in between. Germline CDR1 and CDR2: SNHLY and FYNNEI. CDR3 amino acids: CASSERAGWAFF. The CDR3 coding sequence is TGTGCCAGCAGTGAAAGGGCAGGGTGGGCTTTCTTT.

The rearrangement links TRBV18 to TRBJ2-5, with D uncertain. The J call could be wrong; TRBJ2-7 is a better fit for the DNA end. Germline CDR1 KGHSH, CDR2 LQKENI. This CDR3 contains 15 residues. This CDR3 is CASSPVVGTSYEQYF. CDR3 sequence (DNA): TGTGCCAGCTCACCCGTTGTGGGAACGTCCTACGAGCAGTACTTC.

This chain links TRBV18 with TRBJ2-3; 8 bases line up with TRBD1. Trimming took 3 bases from V and 6 from J; bases not matched to a gene: 8. CDR1 is KGHSH, CDR2 LQKENI, per germline. The CDR3 extends over 15 amino acids. The DNA for the CDR3 is TGTGCCAGCTCACCCACCGGACAGGGCGGGGATACGCAGTATTTT. This translates into CASSPTGQGGDTQYF.

V usage is TRBV5-8 and J usage is TRBJ2-1; 10 positions match TRBD2. Germline V gene lookup returns CDR1 SGHTS and CDR2 YDEGEE. The CDR3 contains 15 residues. The V and J ends lost 5 bases and 5 bases, in that order; junction bases with no gene match: 7. In nucleotides, the CDR3 is TGTGCCAGCAGACCTGGACTAGCGGCTAACAATGAGCAGTTCTTC. Translation gives CASRPGLAANNEQFF.

The J gene is TRBJ1-6, the V gene TRBV12-5; D perhaps matches TRBD1 (6 bases). The V gene lost 1 base and the J gene lost 6 bases, with 10 bases spanning the gap. The germline V gene encodes CDR1 LGHNT and CDR2 FRNRAP. CDR3 length: 15 residues. The CDR3 here is CASGLEAGVNSPLHF. The DNA of the CDR3 is TGTGCTAGTGGTTTGGAGGCAGGGGTTAATTCACCCCTCCACTTT.

This chain uses TRBV6-1 with TRBJ1-4; 10 bases agree with TRBD1. Trimming cost V 7 bases and J 8 bases; bases outside gene matches: 7. The germline gives CDR1 MNHNS, CDR2 SASEGT. CDR3 length: 14 residues. CDR3 sequence reads: CASTQGQGLEKLFF. The DNA for the CDR3 is TGTGCCAGCACCCAGGGACAGGGGCTAGAAAAACTGTTTTTT.

In this sample, this clone turned up once. Here the CDR3 DNA reads TGTGCCACCTCCCGGGCAGGGGCGGGGTACGAGCAGTACTTC. It specifies CATSRAGAGYEQYF. The chain couples TRBV6-1 to TRBJ2-7, with D possibly called TRBD1 or TRBD2 (6 bases each). Trimming removed 10 bases at V and 4 bases at J, with 20 bases between. Germline CDR1 MNHNS, CDR2 SASEGT. This CDR3 contains 14 residues.

The genes are TRBV7-9 and TRBJ2-2; no firm D call. The germline V gene encodes CDR1 SEHNR and CDR2 FQNEAQ (reference sequence). V lost 1 base to trimming and J lost 5 bases, with 11 bases between them. This CDR3 comprises 15 residues. CDR3 bases: TGTGCCAGCAGCTTAGAAGTTAGGTGGACCGGGGAGCTGTTTTTT. Its protein is CASSLEVRWTGELFF.

The chain joins TRBV14 to TRBJ2-3; 13 bases agree with TRBD2. CDR1 SGHDN and CDR2 FVKESK come from the germline V gene. V lost 4 bases and J lost 8; bases outside the gene matches: 6. The CDR3 is made up of 15 amino acids. The CDR3 bases are TGTGCCAGCAGCCGCTACGGGACTAGCGGGGCTACGCAGTATTTT. It yields the protein CASSRYGTSGATQYF. Using reference TRBV14 and TRBJ2-3 for the parts outside the CDR3, the full variable domain is EAGVTQFPSHSVIEKGQTVTLRCDPISGHDNLYWYRRVMGKEIKFLLHFVKESKQDESGMPNNRFLAERTGGTYSTLKVQPAELEDSGVYFCASSRYGTSGATQYFGPGTRLTVL.

CDR3 nucleotide sequence: TGTGCCAGCAGTGAGACAAGTAACTATGGCTACACCTTC. Residues: CASSETSNYGYTF. The chain recombines TRBV6-1 with TRBJ1-2; no reliable D call. CDR1 is MNHNS, CDR2 SASEGT, per germline. The germline V and J ends were trimmed by 3 bases and 1 base, with 6 bases remaining between them. The CDR3 sequence is 13 residues long.

The chain's CDR3 is CASSPWGRDTEAFF. In DNA, the CDR3 is TGTGCCAGCAGCCCGTGGGGCAGGGACACTGAAGCTTTCTTT. The chain employs TRBV7-2 and TRBJ1-1, with D possibly matching TRBD1 (5 bases). Germline lookup yields CDR1 SGHTA and CDR2 FQGNSA. This CDR3 is built from 14 residues. Trimming took off 5 bases at V and 3 bases at J, with 13 bases between the two ends.

The CDR3, as DNA: TGTGCCAGTATCCCAAGGGGACCTCTAAGCGGGTCCTACAATGAGCAGTTCTTC. This codes for CASIPRGPLSGSYNEQFF. The rearrangement links TRBV19 to TRBJ2-1, with D tentatively TRBD2 (6 bases). The germline CDR1 and CDR2 sequences are LNHDA and SQIVND (reference sequence). The CDR3 is made up of 18 amino acids. V was shortened by 7 bases and J by 1 base, with 23 bases between the two germline ends.

V gene TRBV2 combines with J gene TRBJ1-2; the D is unclear. Trimming took 2 bases from V and 8 from J, leaving 12 bases between them. Germline CDR1 reads SNHLY; CDR2 reads FYNNEI. The CDR3 covers 13 residues. CDR3 region: CASSESPRGGYTF. CDR3 nucleotides: TGTGCCAGCAGTGAATCCCCTCGGGGAGGCTACACCTTC.